What follows is one T cell receptor (beta chain) and its context. The data are from a study of blood T cell repertoires in COVID-19. Germline-derived CDR1 and CDR2 are MDHEN and SYDVKM. The CDR3 covers 15 residues. Trimming took off 5 bases at V and 8 bases at J, with 21 bases between the two ends. The table came from immunoSEQ multiplex PCR; TCRdb's copy has only in-frame clones and leaves some out. The sample includes roughly 100,000 clones, 65% to 85% of them seen just once. This chain links TRBV28 with TRBJ1-2, with a possible D match to TRBD1 (6 bases). This sequence was found in a man between 65 and 80 years old with active or convalescent COVID-19. Material for sequencing was peripheral blood. CDR3 bases: TGTGCCAGCAGTATTGACAGGTTAGGATCGCGGGGCTACACCTTC. Translating gives CASSIDRLGSRGYTF.